One sample yielded the 23 T cell receptor beta chains listed below, sequenced in a study of blood T cell repertoires in COVID-19 (dated by TCRdb to 2018 to 2021). The library was generated by the immunoSEQ multiplex PCR assay. As stored in TCRdb, this immuneACCESS dataset retains in-frame rearrangements with V and J assigned. A fraction of the clones does not appear; measured against another copy, unresolved V genes explain less than half of the discrepancy, and the remainder lacks a known reason. The sample table lists around 250,000 clones, around 78% of them with a count of one. The ten largest clonotypes hold roughly 4.6% of the sample. Sequenced sample: peripheral blood. The receptors originated from a man in his 60s who had recovered from COVID-19.

V gene TRBV7-2 combines with J gene TRBJ2-7; D is perhaps TRBD1 (6 bases). This CDR3 region has 16 residues. CDR1 SGHTA and CDR2 FQGNSA come from the germline V gene. V was cut by 7 bases and J by 0 bases, with 19 bases left in between. This CDR3 is CASIKGQSAISYEQYF. CDR3 sequence (DNA): TGTGCCAGCATCAAAGGACAGTCCGCGATCTCCTACGAGCAGTACTTC.

This clone has a count of ten or more. This chain connects TRBV13 to TRBJ1-5; no clear D. The CDR3 runs to 13 residues. Trimming removed 0 bases at V and 11 bases at J, with 11 bases between. Per the germline V gene, CDR1 is PRHDT and CDR2 is FYEKMQ (reference sequence). DNA of the CDR3: TGTGCCAGCAGCTTAGGACAGATCGGGGCCCAGCATTTT. Amino acid sequence: CASSLGQIGAQHF.

V and J are TRBV11-3 and TRBJ2-1; 7 bases match TRBD1. Looked up from germline, CDR1 is SGHNT and CDR2 is YENEEA. After removal of 6 bases from V and 5 bases from J, the junction contained 4 bases not matched to a gene. The CDR3 runs to 13 residues. The CDR3 DNA reads as TGTGCCAGCAGTGAACAGGGGAACAATGAGCAGTTCTTC. Translating gives CASSEQGNNEQFF.

V gene TRBV7-9 combines with J gene TRBJ1-4, with a possible D match to TRBD1 (6 bases). Germline CDR1 and CDR2: SEHNR and FQNEAQ (reference sequence). Trimming took 5 bases from V and 0 from J, leaving 13 bases between them. CDR3 length equals 16 residues. CDR3 bases: TGTGCCAGCAGCGGTCAACAGGGAGCAACTAATGAAAAACTGTTTTTT. Protein product: CASSGQQGATNEKLFF.

This clone was seen more than once but under ten times. The rearrangement uses TRBV29-1 and TRBJ2-1; perhaps TRBD1 as D (5 bases). V lost 6 bases and J 2 bases, leaving 14 bases between the germline ends. Per the germline V gene, CDR1 is SQVTM and CDR2 is ANQGSEA. The CDR3 has 14 amino acids. This chain's CDR3 is CSVTASGTYNEQFF. The CDR3 nucleotides read TGCAGCGTAACCGCATCAGGGACCTACAATGAGCAGTTCTTC.

J is TRBJ2-5 and V is TRBV7-9, with TRBD1 identical over 8 bases. Germline CDR1 is SEHNR and CDR2 is FQNEAQ (reference sequence). The V segment lost 0 bases and the J segment 5 bases; nucleotides outside the gene matches: 5. This CDR3 has 15 residues. CDR3 coding DNA: TGTGCCAGCAGCTTAGCGCAACAGGGGGTCGAGACCCAGTACTTC. As protein: CASSLAQQGVETQYF.

V usage is TRBV12-3 or TRBV12-4 and J usage is TRBJ2-3; no reliable D call. This CDR3 contains 12 residues. V dropped 3 bases and J dropped 7 bases, with 8 bases sitting between them. The CDR3 nucleotides read TGTGCCAGCAGTTTTTTTCGTAATACGCAGTATTTT. This sequence encodes CASSFFRNTQYF.

This chain uses TRBV19 with TRBJ2-6, with 7 bases matching TRBD1. Germline values: CDR1 LNHDA, CDR2 SQIVND (reference sequence). The CDR3 covers 16 residues. The V segment lost 1 base and the J segment 2 bases; nucleotides outside the gene matches: 2. The CDR3 sequence: CASSIGGQAGANVLTF. CDR3 DNA: TGTGCCAGTAGTATAGGTGGACAGGCTGGGGCCAACGTCCTGACTTTC.

The J gene is TRBJ1-5, the V gene TRBV6-6, with a tentative D call TRBD1 (6 bases). The CDR3 has 14 residues. V was shortened by 8 bases and J by 4 bases, with 15 bases between the two germline ends. Germline lookup yields CDR1 MNHNY and CDR2 SVGAGI (reference sequence). The CDR3 DNA reads as TGTGCCAGCCGGGGGGCGGGGGTGAATCAGCCCCAGCATTTT. Its protein is CASRGAGVNQPQHF.

This rearrangement joins TRBV28 to TRBJ2-6, with 8 nucleotides matching TRBD1. Per germline, CDR1 MDHEN and CDR2 SYDVKM. V trimming: 5 bases; J trimming: 2 bases; junction bases outside the gene matches: 2. There are 15 residues in the CDR3. The CDR3 DNA reads as TGTGCCAGCAGTCCGGACAGGGCTGGGGCCAACGTCCTGACTTTC. It translates to CASSPDRAGANVLTF.

The chain recombines TRBV18 with TRBJ2-7, with TRBD2 matching 11 bases. V was pared by 1 base and J by 4 bases, with 3 bases of the junction left unmatched. This CDR3 contains 15 residues. CDR1 is KGHSH, CDR2 LQKENI, per germline. CDR3 region: CASSPLSGRGYEQYF. The CDR3 coding sequence is TGTGCCAGCTCACCACTTAGCGGGAGGGGATACGAGCAGTACTTC.

V gene TRBV5-1 combines with J gene TRBJ2-5; 7 bases fit TRBD2. V lost 4 bases to trimming and J lost 5 bases; unmatched junction nucleotides: 5. The CDR3 is 13 amino acids. Germline-derived CDR1 and CDR2 are SGHRS and YFSETQ. CDR3 sequence reads: CASSRDGRETQYF. The CDR3 DNA is TGCGCCAGCAGCCGGGACGGGAGGGAGACCCAGTACTTC.

The J gene is TRBJ2-7, the V gene TRBV4-1, with 9 bases matching TRBD2. J gave up 1 base and V 0 bases, and 10 bases lay outside the gene matches. The CDR3 totals 18 residues. CDR1 is MGHRA and CDR2 is YSYEKL in the germline V gene. The DNA of the CDR3 is TGCGCCAGCAGCCAAGAAGGGCTAGCGGGGATACTTTCCTACGAGCAGTACTTC. It encodes CASSQEGLAGILSYEQYF.

J is TRBJ1-5 and V is TRBV19; D is perhaps TRBD1 (6 bases). The CDR3 loop spans 13 amino acids. Germline V gene data show CDR1 as LNHDA and CDR2 as SQIVND (reference sequence). V was trimmed by 5 bases and J by 7 bases, leaving 12 bases between them. CDR3 sequence: CASSAQGYQPQHF. DNA of the CDR3: TGTGCCAGTAGTGCACAGGGATACCAGCCCCAGCATTTT. The whole variable domain, filled in from reference TRBV19 and TRBJ1-5, reads DGGITQSPKYLFRKEGQNVTLSCEQNLNHDAMYWYRQDPGQGLRLIYYSQIVNDFQKGDIAEGYSVSREKKESFPLTVTSAQKNPTAFYLCASSAQGYQPQHFGDGTRLSIL.

The chain carries TRBV7-8 and TRBJ2-6, with D unresolved. The CDR3 has 14 amino acids. The germline V gene has CDR1 SGHVS and CDR2 FQNEAQ. V was shortened by 3 bases and J by 2 bases, with 5 bases between the two germline ends. The CDR3 region is CASSFRAGANVLTF. CDR3 sequence (DNA): TGTGCCAGCAGCTTTCGGGCTGGGGCCAACGTCCTGACTTTC.

This clone has a count of ten or more. The V call is TRBV5-1, the J call TRBJ2-5; D might be TRBD2 (6 bases). V lost 0 bases to trimming and J lost 3 bases, with 12 bases between them. CDR3 length: 15 residues. CDR1 and CDR2 from the germline V gene are SGHRS and YFSETQ. The CDR3 nucleotides are TGCGCCAGCAGCTTGGACGGGCGACTAGAAGAGACCCAGTACTTC. The encoded protein is CASSLDGRLEETQYF.

The V and J genes are TRBV5-6 and TRBJ2-1; 8 nucleotides match TRBD1. Germline CDR1 SGHDT, CDR2 YYEEEE. The CDR3 totals 16 residues. Trimming at V came to 5 bases and at J to 8 bases, leaving 15 bases not matched to a gene. This chain's CDR3 is CASSETGTGSRDEQFF. CDR3 sequence (DNA): TGTGCCAGCAGTGAAACGGGGACAGGTTCTAGGGATGAGCAGTTCTTC.

The DNA of the CDR3 is TGTGCCTGGAACAAACCAGGAAGCTCTGGAAACACCATATATTTT. Its protein is CAWNKPGSSGNTIYF. V gene TRBV30 combines with J gene TRBJ1-3; D ambiguous. The germline V and J ends were trimmed by 4 bases and 0 bases, with 13 bases remaining between them. CDR3 length: 15 residues. Germline V gene sequence: CDR1 GTSNPN, CDR2 SVGIG (reference sequence).

The CDR3 loop is CASSSQPLTGTADTQYF. The CDR3, as DNA: TGTGCCAGCAGTTCCCAACCACTGACAGGGACGGCAGATACGCAGTATTTT. This chain joins TRBV27 and TRBJ2-3; 7 nucleotides match TRBD1. J lost 4 bases, V lost 4 bases, and 14 bases had no gene match. Germline CDR1 reads MNHEY; CDR2 reads SMNVEV (reference sequence). The CDR3 length is 17 residues.

The V call is TRBV10-1, the J call TRBJ2-2; D is possibly TRBD1 (5 bases). The length of the CDR3 is 16 residues. CDR1 and CDR2 from the germline V gene are WNHNN and SYGVQD (reference sequence). The ends were cut back, 6 bases at V and 2 bases at J, with 16 bases in the middle. CDR3 in amino acids: CASSPHRQRNTGELFF. The DNA for the CDR3 is TGCGCCAGCAGCCCCCACCGACAGAGAAACACCGGGGAGCTGTTTTTT.

This chain joins TRBV7-9 and TRBJ2-2; 8 bases are shared with TRBD1. This CDR3 contains 17 residues. Germline loops: CDR1 SEHNR, CDR2 FQNEAQ (reference sequence). The V gene end was trimmed by 2 bases and the J gene end by 1 base; junction bases not matched to a gene: 6. In DNA form, the CDR3 reads TGTGCCAGCAGCTTACCCCCCGACAGGGGGAACACCGGGGAGCTGTTTTTT. As protein: CASSLPPDRGNTGELFF.

This sequence joins TRBV29-1 and TRBJ2-7; TRBD1 might be the D (5 bases). CDR3 size: 12 residues. Trimming removed 5 bases from V and 2 bases from J, with 10 bases in between. The germline gives CDR1 SQVTM, CDR2 ANQGSEA. DNA of the CDR3: TGCAGCGTTCGGCAGGGTCCCTACGAGCAGTACTTC. Residues: CSVRQGPYEQYF.

The V and J genes are TRBV3-1 (or the pseudogene TRBV3-2) and TRBJ1-2; D may be TRBD1 (6 bases). CDR3 length equals 15 residues. The V end lost 3 bases, the J end lost 7 bases, and 18 bases lay between the germline ends. The germline CDR1 and CDR2 sequences are LGHDT and YNNKEL (reference sequence). CDR3 nucleotides: TGTGCCAGCAGCCATTGGGGGCTCGGGACCTCTGGCTACACCTTC. Amino acid sequence: CASSHWGLGTSGYTF.